This T cell receptor (beta chain) was captured in a study of blood T cells in healthy people across ages. Sample-barcoded 5' priming and a J-beta primer mix drove a second PCR of roughly 6 to 12 cycles. TCRdb re-derived calls from the 5' RACE reads in MiXCR, one entry per CDR3 protein. The sample consists of over a million distinct CDR3 sequences, around 45% of them appearing once. Trimming removed 0 bases at V and 0 bases at J, with 8 bases between. CDR1 MNHEY and CDR2 SVGAGI come from the germline V gene. This CDR3 is 16 amino acids long. The chain has TRBV6-5 and TRBJ2-2; D might be TRBD1 (5 bases). The sequencing input was blood. This receptor was identified in an older woman in good health. CDR3 in amino acids: CASSYSMGPNTGELFF. Written as DNA, the CDR3 is TGTGCCAGCAGTTACTCGATGGGGCCGAACACCGGGGAGCTGTTTTTT.